This entry lists 4 T cell receptor beta chains sequenced from one sample in a study of graft-versus-host responses after intestinal transplantation. Sequencing used immunoSEQ multiplex PCR; TCRdb keeps in-frame clones, though not all of them. The sample records roughly 56,000 clones, roughly 89% being singletons. This specimen consisted of PBMCs, obtained approximately four months after intestinal transplantation. The receptors shown here come from a human patient who received an intestinal transplant, so some T cells may come from the graft donor.

The chain recombines TRBV7-9 with TRBJ2-3, with D possibly matching TRBD1 (6 bases). Germline V gene lookup returns CDR1 SEHNR and CDR2 FQNEAQ (reference sequence). The length of the CDR3 is 16 residues. Trimming removed 4 bases at V and 2 bases at J, with 16 bases between. The CDR3 sequence: CASSSEWDIPTDTQYF. DNA of the CDR3: TGTGCCAGCAGCTCGGAGTGGGACATCCCCACAGATACGCAGTATTTT.

The CDR3 reads CATSSDLRLGSTDTQYF. The CDR3 coding sequence is TGTGCCACCAGCAGCGACTTAAGACTAGGAAGCACAGATACGCAGTATTTT. The chain has TRBV15 and TRBJ2-3; weak D call: TRBD2 (6 bases). Germline loops: CDR1 LNHNV, CDR2 YYDKDF (reference sequence). The CDR3 spans 17 residues. The V and J ends lost 3 bases and 0 bases respectively, with 16 bases between them.

In the case of this clone: Other DNA sequences from this sample encode an identical CDR3 as well. This chain links TRBV2 with TRBJ2-7; 9 bases match TRBD2. Germline CDR1 reads SNHLY; CDR2 reads FYNNEI. This CDR3 spans 15 amino acids. The V segment lost 7 bases and the J segment 0 bases; nucleotides outside the gene matches: 7. Written as DNA, the CDR3 is TGTGCCAGCAACTTGGCGGGAGGGAGCTCCTACGAGCAGTACTTC. It is translated as CASNLAGGSSYEQYF.

This sequence joins TRBV4-1 and TRBJ1-1; no firm D call. The CDR3 length is 16 residues. V lost 1 base and J 5 bases, leaving 17 bases between the germline ends. Germline V gives CDR1 MGHRA, CDR2 YSYEKL. In DNA form, the CDR3 reads TGCGCCAGCAGCCAAGGAAAGACTCAACCCCTTACTGAAGCTTTCTTT. Its protein is CASSQGKTQPLTEAFF.